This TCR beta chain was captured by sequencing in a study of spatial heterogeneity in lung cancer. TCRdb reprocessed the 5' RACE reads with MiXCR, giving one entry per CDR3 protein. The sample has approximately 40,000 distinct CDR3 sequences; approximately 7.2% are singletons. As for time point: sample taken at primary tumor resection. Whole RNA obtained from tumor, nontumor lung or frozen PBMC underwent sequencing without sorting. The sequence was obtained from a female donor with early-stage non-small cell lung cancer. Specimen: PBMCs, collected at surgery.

The CDR3 here is CASSVASSGANVLTF. In nucleotides, the CDR3 is TGTGCCAGCAGCGTAGCTAGTTCGGGGGCCAACGTCCTGACTTTC. This chain links TRBV9 with TRBJ2-6; D gene uncertain. The ends were cut back, 0 bases at V and 4 bases at J, with 8 bases in the middle. Per germline, CDR1 SGDLS and CDR2 YYNGEE. The CDR3 totals 15 residues.